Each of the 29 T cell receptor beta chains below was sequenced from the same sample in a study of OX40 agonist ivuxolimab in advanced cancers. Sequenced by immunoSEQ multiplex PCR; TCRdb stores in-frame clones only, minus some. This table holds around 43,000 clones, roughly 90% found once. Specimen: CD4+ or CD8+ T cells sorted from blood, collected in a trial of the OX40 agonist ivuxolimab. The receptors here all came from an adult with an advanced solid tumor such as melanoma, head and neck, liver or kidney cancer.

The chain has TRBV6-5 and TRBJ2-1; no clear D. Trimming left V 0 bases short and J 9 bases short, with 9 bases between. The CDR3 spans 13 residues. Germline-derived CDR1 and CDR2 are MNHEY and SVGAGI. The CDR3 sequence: CASSYSDFSEQFF. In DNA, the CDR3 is TGTGCCAGCAGTTACTCGGATTTTAGTGAGCAGTTCTTC.

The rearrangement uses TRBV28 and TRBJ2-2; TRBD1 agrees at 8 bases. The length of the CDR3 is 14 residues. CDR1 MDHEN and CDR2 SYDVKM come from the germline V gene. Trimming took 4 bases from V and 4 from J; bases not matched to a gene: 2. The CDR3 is CASSWTGTTGELFF. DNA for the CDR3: TGTGCCAGCAGTTGGACAGGGACCACCGGGGAGCTGTTTTTT.

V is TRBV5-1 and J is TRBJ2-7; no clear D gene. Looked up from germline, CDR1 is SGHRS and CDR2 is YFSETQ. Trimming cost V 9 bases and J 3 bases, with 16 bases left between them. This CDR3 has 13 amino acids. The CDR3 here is CATRQAGVYEQYF. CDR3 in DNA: TGCGCCACGCGTCAGGCTGGAGTCTACGAGCAGTACTTC.

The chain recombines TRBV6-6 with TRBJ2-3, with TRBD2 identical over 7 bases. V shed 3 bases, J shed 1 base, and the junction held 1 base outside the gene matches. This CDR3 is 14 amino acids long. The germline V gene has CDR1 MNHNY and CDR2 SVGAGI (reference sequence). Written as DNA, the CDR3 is TGTGCCAGCAGTTATCGGGGGGGCACAGATACGCAGTATTTT. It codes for CASSYRGGTDTQYF.

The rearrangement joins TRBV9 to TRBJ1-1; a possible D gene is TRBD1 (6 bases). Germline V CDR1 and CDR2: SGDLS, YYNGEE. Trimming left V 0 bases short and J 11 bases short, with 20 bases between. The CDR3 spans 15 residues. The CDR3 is CASSVGAGADVGAFF. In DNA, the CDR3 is TGTGCCAGCAGCGTAGGCGCAGGGGCGGACGTTGGGGCTTTCTTT.

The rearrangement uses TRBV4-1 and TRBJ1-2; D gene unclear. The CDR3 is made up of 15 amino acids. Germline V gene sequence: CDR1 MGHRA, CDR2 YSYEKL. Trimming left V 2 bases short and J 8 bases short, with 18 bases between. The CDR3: CASSQSVAGELGYTF. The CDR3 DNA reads TGCGCCAGCAGCCAATCCGTGGCAGGAGAGTTGGGCTACACCTTC.

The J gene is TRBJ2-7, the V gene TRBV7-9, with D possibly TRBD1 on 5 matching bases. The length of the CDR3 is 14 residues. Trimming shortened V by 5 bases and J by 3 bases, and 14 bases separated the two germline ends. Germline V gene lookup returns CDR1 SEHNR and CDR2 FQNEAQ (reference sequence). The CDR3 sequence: CASSPLGADYEQYF. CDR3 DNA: TGTGCCAGCAGCCCGCTAGGGGCCGACTACGAGCAGTACTTC.

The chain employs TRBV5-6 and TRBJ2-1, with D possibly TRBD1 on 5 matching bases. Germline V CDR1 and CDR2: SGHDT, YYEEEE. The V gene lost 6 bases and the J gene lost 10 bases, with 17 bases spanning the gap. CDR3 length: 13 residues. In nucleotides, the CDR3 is TGTGCCAGCACCTACGACAGTGCGCACGAGCAGTTCTTC. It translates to CASTYDSAHEQFF.

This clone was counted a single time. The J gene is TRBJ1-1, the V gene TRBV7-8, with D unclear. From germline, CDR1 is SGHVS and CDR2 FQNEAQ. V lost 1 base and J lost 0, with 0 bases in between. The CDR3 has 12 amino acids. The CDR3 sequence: CASSLVNTEAFF. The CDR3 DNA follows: TGTGCCAGCAGCTTAGTGAACACTGAAGCTTTCTTT. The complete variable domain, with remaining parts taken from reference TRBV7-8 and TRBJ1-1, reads GAGVSQSPRYKVAKRGQDVALRCDPISGHVSLFWYQQALGQGPEFLTYFQNEAQLDKSGLPSDRFFAERPEGSVSTLKIQRTQQEDSAVYLCASSLVNTEAFFGQGTRLTVV.

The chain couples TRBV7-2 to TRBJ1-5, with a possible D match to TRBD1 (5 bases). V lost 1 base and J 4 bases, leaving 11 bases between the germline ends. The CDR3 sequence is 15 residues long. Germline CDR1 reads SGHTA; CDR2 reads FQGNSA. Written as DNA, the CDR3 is TGTGCCAGCAGCTTAGGGTCGGGGCGTAATCAGCCCCAGCATTTT. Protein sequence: CASSLGSGRNQPQHF.

CDR3 loop: CASSDTSASYNEQFF. For the CDR3, the DNA is TGTGCCAGCAGTGATACTAGCGCCTCCTACAATGAGCAGTTCTTC. The V gene is TRBV2, the J gene TRBJ2-1; 7 bases align to TRBD2. The CDR3 contains 15 residues. CDR1 is SNHLY and CDR2 is FYNNEI in the germline V gene. Germline trimming cut 3 bases from V and 0 bases from J; bases unmatched to any gene: 2.

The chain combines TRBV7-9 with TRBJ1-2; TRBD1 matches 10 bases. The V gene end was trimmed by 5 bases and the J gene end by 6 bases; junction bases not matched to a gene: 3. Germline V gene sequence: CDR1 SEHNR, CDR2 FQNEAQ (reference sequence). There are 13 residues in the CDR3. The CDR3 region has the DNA TGTGCCAGCAGCGAGGGACAGGGGAATGGCTACACCTTC. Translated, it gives CASSEGQGNGYTF.

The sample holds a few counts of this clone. Here the CDR3 reads CASSRTVNTEAFF. DNA of the CDR3: TGTGCCAGCAGCAGGACAGTGAACACTGAAGCTTTCTTT. The V and J genes are TRBV5-6 and TRBJ1-1; a possible D gene is TRBD1 (6 bases). Trimming took 4 bases from V and 0 from J, leaving 7 bases between them. The CDR3 contains 13 residues. Germline CDR1 reads SGHDT; CDR2 reads YYEEEE.

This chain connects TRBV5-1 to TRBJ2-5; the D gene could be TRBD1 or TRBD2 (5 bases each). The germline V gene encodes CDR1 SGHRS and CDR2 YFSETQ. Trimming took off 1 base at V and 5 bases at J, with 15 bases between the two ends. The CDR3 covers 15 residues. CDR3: CASSLTRGWGETQYF. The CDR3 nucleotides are TGCGCCAGCAGCTTGACAAGGGGCTGGGGGGAGACCCAGTACTTC.

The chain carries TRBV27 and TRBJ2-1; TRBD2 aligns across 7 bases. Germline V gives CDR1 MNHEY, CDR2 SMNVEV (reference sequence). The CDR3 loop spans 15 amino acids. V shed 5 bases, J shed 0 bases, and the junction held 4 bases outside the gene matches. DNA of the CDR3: TGTGCCAGCAGTGGAAGCGGGAACTCCTACAATGAGCAGTTCTTC. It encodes CASSGSGNSYNEQFF.

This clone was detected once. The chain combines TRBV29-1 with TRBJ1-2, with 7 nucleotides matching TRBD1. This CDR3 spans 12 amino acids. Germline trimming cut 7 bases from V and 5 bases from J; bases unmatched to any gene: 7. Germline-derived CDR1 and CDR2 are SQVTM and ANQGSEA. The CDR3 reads CSGEQGTYGYTF. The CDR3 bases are TGCAGCGGGGAACAGGGGACGTATGGCTACACCTTC.

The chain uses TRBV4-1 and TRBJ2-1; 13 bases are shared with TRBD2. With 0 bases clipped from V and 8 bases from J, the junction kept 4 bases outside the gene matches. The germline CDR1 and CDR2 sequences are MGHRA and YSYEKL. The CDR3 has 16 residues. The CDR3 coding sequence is TGCGCCAGCAGCCAAGATACTAGCGGGAGGGCGGATGAGCAGTTCTTC. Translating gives CASSQDTSGRADEQFF.

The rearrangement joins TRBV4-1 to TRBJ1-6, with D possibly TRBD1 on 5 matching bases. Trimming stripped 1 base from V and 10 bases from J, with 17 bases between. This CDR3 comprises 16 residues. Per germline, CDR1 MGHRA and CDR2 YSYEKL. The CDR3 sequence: CASSQVEGRVESPLHF. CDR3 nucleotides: TGCGCCAGCAGCCAAGTAGAGGGCAGGGTTGAATCACCCCTCCACTTT.

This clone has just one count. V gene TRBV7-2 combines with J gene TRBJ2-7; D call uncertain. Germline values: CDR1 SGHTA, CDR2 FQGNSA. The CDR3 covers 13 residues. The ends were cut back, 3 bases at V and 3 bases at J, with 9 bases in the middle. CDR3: CASSLGINYEQYF. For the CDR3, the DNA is TGTGCCAGCAGCTTGGGTATAAACTACGAGCAGTACTTC.

DNA of the CDR3: TGTGCCAGCAGGTCCACAGGGCTTCGGAGACAAGAGACCCAGTACTTC. Residues: CASRSTGLRRQETQYF. The genes are TRBV6-6 and TRBJ2-5, with D perhaps matching TRBD1 (6 bases). The CDR3 spans 16 residues. Germline CDR1 is MNHNY and CDR2 is SVGAGI (reference sequence). Between the trimmed V and J ends, which lost 6 bases and 2 bases, there was a span of 19 bases.

The CDR3 spells CASSLTRAASYNEQFF. The CDR3 nucleotides are TGTGCCAGCAGCTTAACGAGGGCTGCCTCCTACAATGAGCAGTTCTTC. J is TRBJ2-1 and V is TRBV5-5, with D maybe TRBD2 (5 bases). The CDR3 totals 16 residues. V shed 2 bases and J shed 0 bases, with 12 bases lying between them. CDR1 and CDR2 from the germline V gene are SGHKS and YYEKEE (reference sequence).

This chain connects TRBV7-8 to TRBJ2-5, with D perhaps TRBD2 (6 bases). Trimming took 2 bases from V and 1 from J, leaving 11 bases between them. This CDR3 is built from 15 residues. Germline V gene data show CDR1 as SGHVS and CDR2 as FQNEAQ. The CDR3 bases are TGTGCCAGCAGCTTAAACCGACTAGGCCAAGAGACCCAGTACTTC. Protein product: CASSLNRLGQETQYF.

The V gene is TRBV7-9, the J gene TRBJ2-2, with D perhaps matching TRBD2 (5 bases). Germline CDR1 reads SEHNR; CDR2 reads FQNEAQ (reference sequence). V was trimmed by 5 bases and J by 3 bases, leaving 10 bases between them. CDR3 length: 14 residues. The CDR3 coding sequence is TGTGCCAGCAGCCGAGGCGGGTACACCGGGGAGCTGTTTTTT. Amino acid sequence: CASSRGGYTGELFF.

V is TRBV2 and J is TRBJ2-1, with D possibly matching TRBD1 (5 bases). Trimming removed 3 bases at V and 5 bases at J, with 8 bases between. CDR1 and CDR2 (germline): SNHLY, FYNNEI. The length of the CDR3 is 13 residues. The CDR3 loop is CASSDRQHNEQFF. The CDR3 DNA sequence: TGTGCCAGCAGTGATCGACAGCACAATGAGCAGTTCTTC.

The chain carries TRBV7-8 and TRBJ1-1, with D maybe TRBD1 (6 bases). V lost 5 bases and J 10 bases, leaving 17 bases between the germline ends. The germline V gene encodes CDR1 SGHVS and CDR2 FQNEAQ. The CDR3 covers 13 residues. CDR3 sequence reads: CASSAPTGKPAFF. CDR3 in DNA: TGTGCCAGCAGCGCTCCAACAGGGAAGCCAGCTTTCTTT.

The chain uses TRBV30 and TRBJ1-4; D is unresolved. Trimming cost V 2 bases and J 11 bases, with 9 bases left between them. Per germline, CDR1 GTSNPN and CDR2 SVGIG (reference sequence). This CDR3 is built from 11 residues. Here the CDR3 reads CAWSSAGKLFF. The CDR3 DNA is TGTGCCTGGAGTTCCGCCGGGAAACTGTTTTTT.

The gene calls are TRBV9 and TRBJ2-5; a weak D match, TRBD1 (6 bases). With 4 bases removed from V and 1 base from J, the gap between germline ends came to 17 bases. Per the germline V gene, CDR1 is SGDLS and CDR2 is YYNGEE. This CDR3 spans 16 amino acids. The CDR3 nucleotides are TGTGCCAGCAGCCAAACAGGGAGAGAACCCCAAGAGACCCAGTACTTC. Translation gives CASSQTGREPQETQYF.

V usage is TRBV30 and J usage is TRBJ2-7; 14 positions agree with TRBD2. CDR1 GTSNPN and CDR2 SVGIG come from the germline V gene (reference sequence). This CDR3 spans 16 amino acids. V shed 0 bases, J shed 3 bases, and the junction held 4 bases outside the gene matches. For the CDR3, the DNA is TGTGCCTGGAGTGTAGGGGGACTAGCGGGAGACTACGAGCAGTACTTC. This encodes CAWSVGGLAGDYEQYF.

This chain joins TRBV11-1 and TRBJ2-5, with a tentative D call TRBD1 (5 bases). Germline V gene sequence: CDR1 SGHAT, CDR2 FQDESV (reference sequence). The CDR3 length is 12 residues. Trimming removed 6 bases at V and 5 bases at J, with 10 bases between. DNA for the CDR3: TGTGCCAGCAGTATAAACAGGGAGACCCAGTACTTC. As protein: CASSINRETQYF. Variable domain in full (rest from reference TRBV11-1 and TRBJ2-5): EAEVAQSPRYKITEKSQAVAFWCDPISGHATLYWYRQILGQGPELLVQFQDESVVDDSQLPKDRFSAERLKGVDSTLKIQPAELGDSAMYLCASSINRETQYFGPGTRLLVL.